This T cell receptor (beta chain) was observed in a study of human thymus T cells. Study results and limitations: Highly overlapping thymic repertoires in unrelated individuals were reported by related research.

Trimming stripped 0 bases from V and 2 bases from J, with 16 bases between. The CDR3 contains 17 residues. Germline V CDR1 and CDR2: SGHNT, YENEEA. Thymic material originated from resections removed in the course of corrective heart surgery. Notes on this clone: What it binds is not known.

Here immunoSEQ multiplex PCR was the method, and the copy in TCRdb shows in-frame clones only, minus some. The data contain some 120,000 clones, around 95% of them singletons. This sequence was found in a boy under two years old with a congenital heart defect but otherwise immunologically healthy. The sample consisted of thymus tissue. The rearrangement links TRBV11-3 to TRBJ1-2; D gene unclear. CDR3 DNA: TGTGCCAGCAGCTTAGAGGCGGGGAGCCCCCTGAACTATGGCTACACCTTC. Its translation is CASSLEAGSPLNYGYTF.